The entry that follows covers one T cell receptor beta chain sequence. Its target is not known. This specimen comes from a study of cytomegalovirus exposure and HLA in healthy donors. Study-wide findings and caveats: Later analysis identified over 15,000 TCR beta sequences associated with HLA alleles, using a false discovery rate threshold of 0.05. TCR beta V- and J-gene trimming, according to a later analysis, was linked to a missense DCLRE1C variant. Roughly even sequencing depth across donors was the assumption behind the presence/absence analyses.

Germline-derived CDR1 and CDR2 are MNHEY and SVGAGI. The CDR3 length is 14 residues. V dropped 5 bases and J dropped 5 bases, with 15 bases sitting between them. The study ran its PCR with 60 Vbeta and 13 Jbeta primers. Here immunoSEQ multiplex PCR was the method, and the copy in TCRdb shows in-frame clones only, minus some. The profile shows 250,000 to 350,000 clones, 86% of them singletons. The gene calls are TRBV6-5 and TRBJ1-2, with D possibly TRBD1 on 6 matching bases. The TCR comes from a man aged 40-49 years in good health and CMV-seropositive. Sample: PBMCs. This CDR3 reads CASSREGGGYGYTF. CDR3 DNA sequence: TGTGCCAGCAGTAGAGAGGGAGGGGGTTATGGCTACACCTTC.